Listed below are T cell receptor beta chains from one sample, sequenced in a study of shared clonotypes between healthy human individuals. Generated by immunoSEQ multiplex PCR, the TCRdb table keeps only in-frame clones and is missing some. The table has about 980,000 clones, over 60% seen once. The sequenced sample consisted of memory CD4+ T cells sorted from blood. These receptors came from a man in his late teens or twenties in good health. CDR3s include the opening cysteine and the closing phenylalanine or tryptophan. A D gene is named only where the DNA matches it firmly. Only some rows state a clone size, as once, few, many or a class for expanded clones.

size,J,V,D,length,CDR3,DNA
-,TRBJ2-1,TRBV12-5,-,15,CASGLGTPSGGEQFF,TGTGCTAGTGGTTTGGGGACACCCTCTGGGGGTGAGCAGTTCTTC
few,TRBJ2-5,TRBV6-5,-,12,CASSYPQETQYF,TGTGCCAGCAGTTACCCCCAAGAGACCCAGTACTTC
-,TRBJ2-1,TRBV27,TRBD2,14,CASSASSGHNEQFF,TGTGCCAGCAGCGCGTCTAGCGGCCACAATGAGCAGTTCTTC
-,TRBJ1-1,TRBV6-4,TRBD1,14,CASSATGGDTEAFF,TGTGCCAGCAGCGCGACAGGGGGGGACACTGAAGCTTTCTTT
-,TRBJ2-5,TRBV9,-,15,CASSVGVRMEETQYF,TGTGCCAGCAGCGTAGGGGTCCGAATGGAAGAGACCCAGTACTTC
-,TRBJ2-7,TRBV5-1,TRBD2,14,CASSFLAGSYEQYF,TGCGCCAGCAGCTTCCTAGCGGGGTCCTACGAGCAGTACTTC
-,TRBJ2-7,TRBV5-1,TRBD2,15,CASRVGLAGGYEQYF,TGCGCCAGCAGGGTCGGTCTAGCGGGAGGATACGAGCAGTACTTC
-,TRBJ2-7,TRBV2,TRBD2,15,CASRAWSGGDYEQYF,TGTGCCAGCAGAGCTTGGAGCGGGGGGGACTACGAGCAGTACTTC
many,TRBJ2-2,TRBV4-3,TRBD2,17,CASSQLLAGGASGELFF,TGCGCCAGCAGCCAATTACTAGCGGGAGGGGCGTCCGGGGAGCTGTTTTTT
-,TRBJ2-3,TRBV4-3,-,15,CASSQGGGDTDTQYF,TGCGCCAGCAGCCAGGGAGGGGGAGACACAGATACGCAGTATTTT
-,TRBJ1-4,TRBV28,-,12,CASSQRGEKLFF,TGTGCCAGCAGTCAGAGGGGCGAAAAACTGTTTTTT
-,TRBJ1-2,TRBV28,-,14,CASSLARGGYGYTF,TGTGCCAGCAGTTTGGCCAGGGGAGGTTATGGCTACACCTTC
-,TRBJ1-2,TRBV5-1,-,14,CASSLEGENYGYTF,TGCGCCAGCAGCTTGGAGGGAGAGAACTATGGCTACACCTTC
-,TRBJ1-4,TRBV4-1,-,14,CASSQGGAGEKLFF,TGCGCCAGCAGCCAGGGGGGGGCAGGTGAAAAACTGTTTTTT
-,TRBJ2-3,TRBV4-2,TRBD2,16,CASSPVLAGRSDTQYF,TGTGCCAGCAGCCCAGTACTAGCGGGGCGCTCAGATACGCAGTATTTT
-,TRBJ1-2,TRBV20-1,-,11,CSARQSYGYTF,TGCAGTGCTAGGCAGTCCTATGGCTACACCTTC
few,TRBJ1-6,TRBV19,-,15,CASSKGLGDNSPLHF,TGTGCCAGTAGTAAGGGGCTGGGGGATAATTCACCCCTCCACTTT
many,TRBJ2-3,TRBV6-1,-,14,CASVRGLSTDTQYF,TGTGCCAGCGTCCGGGGCCTTAGCACAGATACGCAGTATTTT
-,TRBJ2-1,TRBV4-1,TRBD1,15,CASSQRGTGDSEQFF,TGCGCCAGCAGCCAACGAGGGACAGGGGACTCTGAGCAGTTCTTC
-,TRBJ2-2,TRBV7-9,TRBD1,17,CASSLLGQGTTVGELFF,TGTGCCAGCAGCTTATTGGGACAGGGGACGACAGTAGGGGAGCTGTTTTTT
-,TRBJ2-5,TRBV2,TRBD1,15,CASRTGQGTQETQYF,TGTGCCAGCAGGACGGGACAGGGGACCCAAGAGACCCAGTACTTC
-,TRBJ1-2,TRBV5-4,TRBD1,15,CASSFADRGLGGYTF,TGTGCCAGCAGCTTTGCAGACAGGGGGTTAGGAGGCTACACCTTC
-,TRBJ2-3,TRBV18,TRBD1,16,CASSPPGGTSTDTQYF,TGTGCCAGCTCACCACCAGGGGGCACCAGCACAGATACGCAGTATTTT
-,TRBJ2-5,TRBV6-1,TRBD2,15,CASSELGTSLETQYF,TGTGCCAGCAGCGAACTTGGGACTAGTCTAGAGACCCAGTACTTC
few,TRBJ1-1,TRBV30,-,13,CAWSAQVNTEAFF,TGTGCCTGGAGTGCCCAAGTGAACACTGAAGCTTTCTTT
-,TRBJ2-3,TRBV7-2,TRBD1,19,CASSLGDRFSGDGTDTQYF,TGTGCCAGCAGCTTAGGGGACAGGTTCTCCGGTGATGGCACAGATACGCAGTATTTT
-,TRBJ2-3,TRBV12-5,-,15,CASGPKGVEGDTQYF,TGTGCTAGTGGACCCAAAGGGGTGGAAGGAGATACGCAGTATTTT
many,TRBJ2-7,TRBV6-1,-,16,CASSGGAGTASYEQYF,TGTGCCAGCAGTGGGGGGGCCGGGACAGCCTCCTACGAGCAGTACTTC
-,TRBJ1-5,TRBV10-3,TRBD1,15,CAISRDRAGNQPQHF,TGTGCCATCAGCCGGGACAGGGCTGGCAATCAGCCCCAGCATTTT
-,TRBJ1-5,TRBV5-6,-,17,CASSLYRGGSGNQPQHF,TGTGCCAGCAGCTTGTATCGGGGCGGCTCGGGCAATCAGCCCCAGCATTTT
-,TRBJ1-3,TRBV6-5,TRBD1,11,CASRGQNTIYF,TGTGCCAGCAGGGGACAGAACACCATATATTTT
-,TRBJ1-2,TRBV29-1,TRBD1,10,CSVTGVGYTF,TGCAGCGTGACAGGGGTGGGCTACACCTTC
few,TRBJ1-1,TRBV29-1,TRBD1,13,CSAHRGRNTEAFF,TGCAGCGCCCACAGGGGGCGGAACACTGAAGCTTTCTTT
-,TRBJ1-1,TRBV7-9,-,14,CASRGTGTTAQAFF,TGTGCCAGCAGGGGTACAGGCACCACAGCTCAAGCTTTCTTT
once,TRBJ2-7,TRBV27,-,16,CASSSKFGGSSYEQYF,TGTGCCAGCAGTTCCAAATTCGGGGGTAGCTCCTACGAGCAGTACTTC
-,TRBJ1-2,TRBV28,-,13,CASKFSDNYGYTF,TGTGCCAGCAAATTTTCTGACAACTATGGCTACACCTTC
-,TRBJ2-7,TRBV5-4,TRBD1,14,CASRADRGIYEQYF,TGTGCCAGCAGGGCGGACAGGGGCATCTACGAGCAGTACTTC
once,TRBJ2-7,TRBV10-3,-,15,CAISESAILTYEQYF,TGTGCCATCAGTGAGTCTGCCATACTCACCTACGAGCAGTACTTC
-,TRBJ1-1,TRBV13,TRBD1,15,CASSRRGQANTEAFF,TGTGCCAGCAGCCGCCGGGGACAGGCAAACACTGAAGCTTTCTTT
-,TRBJ2-5,TRBV12-5,TRBD1,14,CASGLGQGDETQYF,TGTGCTAGTGGTTTGGGACAGGGGGACGAGACCCAGTACTTC
-,TRBJ1-1,TRBV18,-,12,CASSPQGTEAFF,TGTGCCAGCTCACCCCAGGGCACTGAAGCTTTCTTT
-,TRBJ2-2,TRBV11-1,-,16,CASSLRTSGNTGELFF,TGTGCCAGCAGCTTAAGGACTTCGGGGAACACCGGGGAGCTGTTTTTT